This T cell receptor beta chain was identified during a study of blood T cell repertoires in COVID-19. Study-level background: The origin of the acute and convalescent COVID-19 samples was the United States, Italy and Spain.

V shed 3 bases and J 8 bases; nucleotides not matched to a gene: 5. In germline, CDR1 is KGHSH, CDR2 LQKENI. The CDR3 runs to 13 residues. Original handling: Reference gene primer amplification gave estimated nucleated cell counts. Clones were sequenced by immunoSEQ multiplex PCR, and TCRdb holds only the in-frame ones, with some missing. The V and J calls and clone size were taken over from that table, and D and trimming were inferred from the DNA. Of about 230,000 clones in the sample, approximately 90% were seen once. Patients from Seattle were sampled longitudinally, starting during active infection.

The sequenced sample was peripheral blood. V is TRBV18 and J is TRBJ1-1; TRBD1 agrees at 8 bases. The sequence came from a man aged 45-65 years with COVID-19, enrolled during active disease. CDR3 protein: CASSPGDRMEAFF. Here the CDR3 DNA reads TGTGCCAGCTCACCCGGGGACAGGATGGAAGCTTTCTTT.